This TCR beta chain was observed in a study of blood T cell repertoires in COVID-19. Germline V gives CDR1 KGHDR, CDR2 SFDVKD. Trimming shortened V by 4 bases and J by 2 bases, and 6 bases separated the two germline ends. The CDR3 runs 13 residues. Method: immunoSEQ multiplex PCR; TCRdb's copy keeps in-frame clones and lacks some. The profile shows 160,000 or so clones, around four fifths of them singletons. The chain carries TRBV24-1 and TRBJ2-3; the D gene is possibly TRBD2 (6 bases). Sequenced sample: peripheral blood. The TCR sequence derives from a human donor in a cohort sampled during active COVID-19. As DNA, the CDR3 is TGTGCCACCAGTGAGGACTACACAGATACGCAGTATTTT. It specifies CATSEDYTDTQYF.